Sequencing of this TCR beta chain was carried out in a study of OX40 agonist ivuxolimab in advanced cancers. On the study more broadly: The patients received agonistic anti-OX40 (CD134) antibody ivuxolimab.

Repertoires were generated with immunoSEQ multiplex PCR, while TCRdb's copy carries only in-frame clones and drops some. The sample carries tens of thousands of clones, approximately 92% recorded once. V dropped 8 bases and J dropped 7; count of bases not matched to a gene: 8. Looked up from germline, CDR1 is SNHLY and CDR2 is FYNNEI. The CDR3 consists of 13 residues. The TCR comes from an adult with an advanced solid tumor such as melanoma, head and neck, liver or kidney cancer. The V gene is TRBV2, the J gene TRBJ2-5; 9 bases align to TRBD1. The sample consisted of CD4+ or CD8+ T cells sorted from blood, taken in a trial of the OX40 agonist ivuxolimab. CDR3 sequence reads: CASGRDREGTQYF. The CDR3 DNA reads TGTGCCAGCGGGAGGGACAGGGAAGGGACCCAGTACTTC.